These T cell receptor beta chains were read from a single sample in a study of cytomegalovirus exposure and HLA in healthy donors. Data came from immunoSEQ multiplex PCR; TCRdb stores just in-frame clones and leaves some out. The sample records 100,000 to 150,000 clones, under 90% being singletons. The sample consisted of PBMCs. Receptors originate from a man between 18 and 29 years old in good health and CMV-seronegative. Each CDR3 is given with its conserved first and last residue. Fields, in order: V gene, clone size, D gene, J gene, CDR3 protein, CDR3 DNA. D genes are given only for firm matches. Size is stated for part of the rows, as once, few or many counts, or as a class when the clone is expanded.

v_call: TRBV27; clone_size: -; d_call: -; j_call: TRBJ2-1; cdr3_aa: CASSARNEQFF; cdr3_nt: TGTGCCAGCAGTGCGCGAAATGAGCAGTTCTTC
v_call: TRBV4-3; clone_size: -; d_call: TRBD1; j_call: TRBJ1-2; cdr3_aa: CASSQDGQGARGYTF; cdr3_nt: TGCGCCAGCAGCCAGGACGGACAGGGGGCGCGTGGCTACACCTTC
v_call: TRBV28; clone_size: few; d_call: -; j_call: TRBJ1-5; cdr3_aa: CASSFTGLDQPQHF; cdr3_nt: TGTGCCAGCAGTTTCACAGGGCTGGATCAGCCCCAGCATTTT
v_call: TRBV7-9; clone_size: -; d_call: -; j_call: TRBJ1-1; cdr3_aa: CASRAPNTEAFF; cdr3_nt: TGTGCCAGCAGAGCCCCGAACACTGAAGCTTTCTTT
v_call: TRBV28; clone_size: few; d_call: TRBD1; j_call: TRBJ1-2; cdr3_aa: CATTGVGYTF; cdr3_nt: TGTGCCACCACAGGGGTTGGCTACACCTTC
v_call: TRBV7-9; clone_size: -; d_call: -; j_call: TRBJ2-6; cdr3_aa: CSGRLEGANVLTF; cdr3_nt: TGTTCCGGCAGATTGGAGGGGGCCAACGTCCTGACTTTC
v_call: TRBV4-3; clone_size: -; d_call: -; j_call: TRBJ2-4; cdr3_aa: CASSQDMRAALVKNIQYF; cdr3_nt: TGCGCCAGCAGCCAAGACATGAGGGCGGCTCTAGTCAAAAACATTCAGTACTTC
v_call: TRBV7-9; clone_size: -; d_call: -; j_call: TRBJ1-1; cdr3_aa: CASSLAGRANTEAFF; cdr3_nt: TGTGCCAGCAGCTTAGCAGGCAGGGCCAACACTGAAGCTTTCTTT
v_call: TRBV6-6; clone_size: -; d_call: -; j_call: TRBJ2-2; cdr3_aa: CASSYSPNTGELFF; cdr3_nt: TGTGCCAGCAGTTACAGCCCGAACACCGGGGAGCTGTTTTTT
v_call: TRBV4-2; clone_size: -; d_call: -; j_call: TRBJ1-4; cdr3_aa: CASSQDQEGRGNEKLFF; cdr3_nt: TGTGCCAGCAGCCAAGATCAGGAGGGCCGAGGGAATGAAAAACTGTTTTTT
v_call: TRBV11-2; clone_size: -; d_call: TRBD1; j_call: TRBJ1-1; cdr3_aa: CASSDEDRGRNEAFF; cdr3_nt: TGTGCCAGCAGCGACGAGGACAGGGGACGAAATGAAGCTTTCTTT
v_call: TRBV28; clone_size: once; d_call: TRBD1; j_call: TRBJ1-3; cdr3_aa: CASSLLWGTGARIRRANTIYF; cdr3_nt: TGTGCCAGCAGTTTATTGTGGGGGACAGGGGCCCGGATCAGGCGTGCAAACACCATATATTTT
v_call: TRBV11-2; clone_size: -; d_call: -; j_call: TRBJ1-2; cdr3_aa: CASSDELRPPYGYTF; cdr3_nt: TGTGCCAGCAGCGACGAGTTGAGGCCCCCCTATGGCTACACCTTC
v_call: TRBV5-5; clone_size: -; d_call: -; j_call: TRBJ1-1; cdr3_aa: CASSLGPTEEAFF; cdr3_nt: TGTGCCAGCAGCTTAGGCCCGACAGAGGAAGCTTTCTTT
v_call: TRBV15; clone_size: once; d_call: -; j_call: TRBJ2-7; cdr3_aa: CATSRASGAAYEQYF; cdr3_nt: TGTGCCACCAGCAGAGCGTCAGGGGCCGCATACGAGCAGTACTTC
v_call: TRBV15; clone_size: once; d_call: TRBD2; j_call: TRBJ2-2; cdr3_aa: CATSRDRGLGTSGGKSGELFF; cdr3_nt: TGTGCCACCAGCAGAGATAGGGGTTTGGGGACTAGCGGAGGGAAGAGCGGGGAGCTGTTTTTT
v_call: TRBV2; clone_size: -; d_call: TRBD2; j_call: TRBJ2-7; cdr3_aa: CASSSGGVSYEQYF; cdr3_nt: TGTGCCAGCAGTAGCGGGGGGGTCTCCTACGAGCAGTACTTC
v_call: TRBV4-2; clone_size: -; d_call: TRBD2; j_call: TRBJ2-2; cdr3_aa: CASSQGEGLGGELFF; cdr3_nt: TGTGCCAGCAGCCAAGGGGAGGGGCTGGGCGGGGAGCTGTTTTTT
v_call: TRBV7-9; clone_size: -; d_call: TRBD1; j_call: TRBJ1-1; cdr3_aa: CASSPRGQSNTEAFF; cdr3_nt: TGTGCCAGCAGCCCCCGGGGACAGTCGAACACTGAAGCTTTCTTT
v_call: TRBV2; clone_size: -; d_call: TRBD1; j_call: TRBJ2-1; cdr3_aa: CASSELGWDRESYEQFF; cdr3_nt: TGTGCCAGCAGTGAATTGGGGTGGGACAGGGAGAGCTATGAGCAGTTCTTC
v_call: TRBV28; clone_size: -; d_call: -; j_call: TRBJ1-4; cdr3_aa: CASLGAPDEKLFF; cdr3_nt: TGTGCCAGCCTGGGGGCCCCGGATGAAAAACTGTTTTTT
v_call: TRBV10-3; clone_size: -; d_call: -; j_call: TRBJ1-1; cdr3_aa: CAINDRIRNTEAFF; cdr3_nt: TGTGCCATCAACGACAGAATTAGGAACACTGAAGCTTTCTTT
v_call: TRBV5-4; clone_size: -; d_call: -; j_call: TRBJ2-7; cdr3_aa: CASSHWDIPYEQYF; cdr3_nt: TGTGCCAGCAGCCACTGGGACATTCCCTACGAGCAGTACTTC
v_call: TRBV18; clone_size: once; d_call: TRBD1; j_call: TRBJ2-7; cdr3_aa: CASSPEAGGSYEQYF; cdr3_nt: TGTGCCAGCTCACCAGAGGCAGGGGGCTCCTACGAGCAGTACTTC
v_call: TRBV5-4; clone_size: -; d_call: TRBD2; j_call: TRBJ2-3; cdr3_aa: CASSGEPSGGYTDTQYF; cdr3_nt: TGTGCCAGCAGCGGCGAGCCTAGCGGGGGGTACACAGATACGCAGTATTTT
v_call: TRBV5-6; clone_size: -; d_call: -; j_call: TRBJ2-2; cdr3_aa: CASSRPAGANTGELFF; cdr3_nt: TGTGCCAGCAGCCGCCCAGCCGGGGCGAACACCGGGGAGCTGTTTTTT
v_call: TRBV2; clone_size: -; d_call: TRBD2; j_call: TRBJ2-3; cdr3_aa: CASIAGVTDTQYF; cdr3_nt: TGTGCCAGCATAGCGGGGGTCACAGATACGCAGTATTTT
v_call: TRBV7-2; clone_size: -; d_call: -; j_call: TRBJ1-2; cdr3_aa: CASSPSGARSYGYTF; cdr3_nt: TGTGCCAGCAGCCCAAGCGGTGCCAGGAGCTATGGCTACACCTTC
v_call: TRBV6-6; clone_size: -; d_call: -; j_call: TRBJ2-7; cdr3_aa: CASSYSKSSYEQYF; cdr3_nt: TGTGCCAGCAGTTATAGCAAAAGCTCCTACGAGCAGTACTTC
v_call: TRBV5-5; clone_size: -; d_call: -; j_call: TRBJ2-7; cdr3_aa: CASSFLRGDGEQYF; cdr3_nt: TGTGCCAGCAGCTTCCTCAGGGGTGATGGCGAGCAGTACTTC
v_call: TRBV6-5; clone_size: -; d_call: -; j_call: TRBJ1-5; cdr3_aa: CASSYSYRNQPQHF; cdr3_nt: TGTGCCAGCAGTTACTCGTACAGGAATCAGCCCCAGCATTTT
v_call: TRBV4-1; clone_size: -; d_call: TRBD1; j_call: TRBJ1-4; cdr3_aa: CASSQQGTDEKLFF; cdr3_nt: TGCGCCAGCAGCCAACAAGGGACAGATGAAAAACTGTTTTTT
v_call: TRBV9; clone_size: -; d_call: TRBD2; j_call: TRBJ2-1; cdr3_aa: CASSSRALTSGGSWEQFF; cdr3_nt: TGTGCCAGCAGCTCCCGAGCCCTCACTAGCGGGGGGTCTTGGGAGCAGTTCTTC
v_call: TRBV5-4; clone_size: -; d_call: -; j_call: TRBJ1-2; cdr3_aa: CASTEGAGGYTF; cdr3_nt: TGTGCCAGCACTGAAGGGGCGGGGGGCTACACCTTC
v_call: TRBV7-2; clone_size: -; d_call: -; j_call: TRBJ1-1; cdr3_aa: CASSRGGLMNTEAFF; cdr3_nt: TGTGCCAGCAGCCGAGGTGGCCTGATGAACACTGAAGCTTTCTTT
v_call: TRBV4-3; clone_size: -; d_call: -; j_call: TRBJ2-2; cdr3_aa: CASSQEVEDGGELFF; cdr3_nt: TGCGCCAGCAGCCAAGAGGTGGAGGATGGCGGGGAGCTGTTTTTT
v_call: TRBV6-5; clone_size: -; d_call: -; j_call: TRBJ1-1; cdr3_aa: CASNRGNMNTEAFF; cdr3_nt: TGTGCCAGCAACAGAGGGAACATGAACACTGAAGCTTTCTTT
v_call: TRBV27; clone_size: -; d_call: TRBD1; j_call: TRBJ1-6; cdr3_aa: CASSLRGRDRNSPLHF; cdr3_nt: TGTGCCAGCAGTTTGCGGGGTCGGGACAGGAATTCACCCCTCCACTTT
v_call: TRBV28; clone_size: -; d_call: TRBD1; j_call: TRBJ1-2; cdr3_aa: CASRGPRDRNYYGYTF; cdr3_nt: TGTGCCAGCAGGGGGCCCCGGGACAGAAATTACTATGGCTACACCTTC
v_call: TRBV5-4; clone_size: -; d_call: TRBD1; j_call: TRBJ2-7; cdr3_aa: CASSTGQGIYEQYF; cdr3_nt: TGTGCCAGCAGTACGGGACAGGGTATTTACGAGCAGTACTTC
v_call: TRBV25-1; clone_size: -; d_call: -; j_call: TRBJ2-7; cdr3_aa: CASTDIYEQYF; cdr3_nt: TGTGCCAGCACGGACATTTACGAGCAGTACTTC
v_call: TRBV9; clone_size: -; d_call: -; j_call: TRBJ1-1; cdr3_aa: CASSGVTANTEAFF; cdr3_nt: TGTGCCAGCAGCGGAGTGACAGCGAACACTGAAGCTTTCTTT
v_call: TRBV15; clone_size: -; d_call: -; j_call: TRBJ2-1; cdr3_aa: CATSSPGSYNEQFF; cdr3_nt: TGTGCCACCAGCAGCCCCGGCTCCTACAATGAGCAGTTCTTC
v_call: TRBV4-2; clone_size: -; d_call: -; j_call: TRBJ1-1; cdr3_aa: CASSQPRGNTEAFF; cdr3_nt: TGTGCCAGCAGCCAACCACGGGGGAACACTGAAGCTTTCTTT
v_call: TRBV30; clone_size: -; d_call: -; j_call: TRBJ1-4; cdr3_aa: CAWSENVGGGLYEKLFF; cdr3_nt: TGTGCCTGGAGTGAAAACGTAGGGGGGGGCCTATATGAAAAACTGTTTTTT
v_call: TRBV7-9; clone_size: once; d_call: TRBD1; j_call: TRBJ1-3; cdr3_aa: CASSLIQGMGNTIYF; cdr3_nt: TGTGCCAGCAGTCTGATACAGGGGATGGGAAACACCATATATTTT
v_call: TRBV30; clone_size: -; d_call: TRBD2; j_call: TRBJ2-1; cdr3_aa: CAQERGGYNEQFF; cdr3_nt: TGTGCCCAGGAGCGGGGGGGTTACAATGAGCAGTTCTTC
v_call: TRBV2; clone_size: -; d_call: TRBD1; j_call: TRBJ1-5; cdr3_aa: CASSWDREIHQPQHF; cdr3_nt: TGTGCCAGCAGTTGGGACAGGGAGATACATCAGCCCCAGCATTTT
v_call: TRBV27; clone_size: -; d_call: -; j_call: TRBJ2-3; cdr3_aa: CASSRPSTDTQYF; cdr3_nt: TGTGCCAGTTCCCGTCCTAGCACAGATACGCAGTATTTT
v_call: TRBV4-3; clone_size: -; d_call: -; j_call: TRBJ2-6; cdr3_aa: CASSQDPGSSGANVLTF; cdr3_nt: TGCGCCAGCAGCCAAGATCCTGGGAGCTCTGGGGCCAACGTCCTGACTTTC
v_call: TRBV7-9; clone_size: -; d_call: -; j_call: TRBJ1-3; cdr3_aa: CASSLRGSGAPLSGNTIYF; cdr3_nt: TGTGCCAGCAGCTTAAGGGGGTCAGGGGCACCCCTCTCTGGAAACACCATATATTTT
v_call: TRBV6-1; clone_size: -; d_call: -; j_call: TRBJ1-1; cdr3_aa: CASSAALAEAFF; cdr3_nt: TGTGCCAGCAGTGCAGCTTTAGCTGAAGCTTTCTTT
v_call: TRBV5-1; clone_size: -; d_call: TRBD2; j_call: TRBJ2-4; cdr3_aa: CASSQYTSGGARDGAKNIQYF; cdr3_nt: TGCGCCAGCAGCCAATATACTAGCGGGGGGGCCCGGGACGGGGCCAAAAACATTCAGTACTTC